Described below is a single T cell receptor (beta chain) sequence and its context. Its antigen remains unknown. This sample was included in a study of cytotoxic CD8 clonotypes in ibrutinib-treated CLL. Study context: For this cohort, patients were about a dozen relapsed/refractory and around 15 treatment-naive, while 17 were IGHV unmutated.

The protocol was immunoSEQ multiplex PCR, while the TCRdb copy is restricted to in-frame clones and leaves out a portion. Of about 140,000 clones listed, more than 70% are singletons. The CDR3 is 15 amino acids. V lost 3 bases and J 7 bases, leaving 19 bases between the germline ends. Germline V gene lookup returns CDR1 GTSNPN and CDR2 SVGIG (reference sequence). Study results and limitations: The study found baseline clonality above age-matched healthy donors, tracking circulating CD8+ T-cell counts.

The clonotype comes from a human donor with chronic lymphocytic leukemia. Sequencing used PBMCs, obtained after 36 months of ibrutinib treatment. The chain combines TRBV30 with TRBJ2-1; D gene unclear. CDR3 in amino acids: CAWSARRISRNEQFF. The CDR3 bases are TGTGCCTGGAGCGCTAGAAGAATAAGCAGGAATGAGCAGTTCTTC.